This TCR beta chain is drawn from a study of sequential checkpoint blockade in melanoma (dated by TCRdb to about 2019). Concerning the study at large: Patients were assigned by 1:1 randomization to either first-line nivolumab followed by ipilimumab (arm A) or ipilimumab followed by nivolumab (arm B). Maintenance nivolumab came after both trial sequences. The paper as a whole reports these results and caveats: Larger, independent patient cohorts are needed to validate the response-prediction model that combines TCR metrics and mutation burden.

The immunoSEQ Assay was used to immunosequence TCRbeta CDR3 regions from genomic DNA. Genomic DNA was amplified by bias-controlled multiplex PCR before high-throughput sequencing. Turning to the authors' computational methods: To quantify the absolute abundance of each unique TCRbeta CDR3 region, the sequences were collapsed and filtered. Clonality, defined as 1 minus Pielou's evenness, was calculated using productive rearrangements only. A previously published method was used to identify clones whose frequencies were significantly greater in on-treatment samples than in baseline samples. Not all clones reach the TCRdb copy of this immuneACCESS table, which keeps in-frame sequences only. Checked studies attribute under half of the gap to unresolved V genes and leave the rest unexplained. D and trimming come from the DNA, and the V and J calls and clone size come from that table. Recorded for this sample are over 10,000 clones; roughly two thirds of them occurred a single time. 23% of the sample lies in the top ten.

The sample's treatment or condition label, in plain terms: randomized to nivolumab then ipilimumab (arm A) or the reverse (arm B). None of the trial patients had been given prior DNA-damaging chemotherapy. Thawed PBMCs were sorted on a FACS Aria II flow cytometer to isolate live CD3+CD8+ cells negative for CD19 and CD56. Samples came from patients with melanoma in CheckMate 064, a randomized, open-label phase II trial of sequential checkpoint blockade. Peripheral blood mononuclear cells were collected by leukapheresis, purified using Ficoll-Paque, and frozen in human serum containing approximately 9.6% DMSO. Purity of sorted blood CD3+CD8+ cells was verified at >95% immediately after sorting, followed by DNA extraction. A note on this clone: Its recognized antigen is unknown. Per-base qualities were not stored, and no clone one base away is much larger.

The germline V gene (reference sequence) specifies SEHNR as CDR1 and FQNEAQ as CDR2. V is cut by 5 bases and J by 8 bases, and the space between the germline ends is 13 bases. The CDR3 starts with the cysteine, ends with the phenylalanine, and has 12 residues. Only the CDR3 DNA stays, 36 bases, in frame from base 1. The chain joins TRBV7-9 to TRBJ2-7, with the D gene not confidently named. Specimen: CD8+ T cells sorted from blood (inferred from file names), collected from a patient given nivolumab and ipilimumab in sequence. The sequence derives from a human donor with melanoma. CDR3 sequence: CASSPSQAKQYF. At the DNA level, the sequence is TGTGCCAGCAGCCCATCCCAGGCCAAGCAGTACTTC.